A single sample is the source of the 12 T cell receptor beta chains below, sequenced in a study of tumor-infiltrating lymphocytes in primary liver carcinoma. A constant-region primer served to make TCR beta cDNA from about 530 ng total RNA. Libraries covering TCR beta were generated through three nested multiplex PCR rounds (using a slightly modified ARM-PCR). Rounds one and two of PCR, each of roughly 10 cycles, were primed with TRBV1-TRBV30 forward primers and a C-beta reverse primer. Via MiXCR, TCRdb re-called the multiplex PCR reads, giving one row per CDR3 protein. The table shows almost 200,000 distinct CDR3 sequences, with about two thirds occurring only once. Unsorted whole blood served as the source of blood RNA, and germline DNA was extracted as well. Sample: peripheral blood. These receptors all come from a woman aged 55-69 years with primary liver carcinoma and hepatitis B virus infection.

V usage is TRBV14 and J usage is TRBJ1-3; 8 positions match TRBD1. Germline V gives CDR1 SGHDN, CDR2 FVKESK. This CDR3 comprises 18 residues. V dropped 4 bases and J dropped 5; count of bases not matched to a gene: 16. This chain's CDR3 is CASSPPGTGFGSRNTIYF. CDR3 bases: TGTGCCAGCAGCCCCCCCGGGACAGGATTCGGGAGTAGAAACACCATATATTTT.

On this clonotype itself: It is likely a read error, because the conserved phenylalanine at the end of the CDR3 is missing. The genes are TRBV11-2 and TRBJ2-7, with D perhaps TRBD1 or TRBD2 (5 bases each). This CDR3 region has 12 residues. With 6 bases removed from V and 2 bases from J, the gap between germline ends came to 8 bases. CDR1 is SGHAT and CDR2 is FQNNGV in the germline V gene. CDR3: CASSLGAYEQYI. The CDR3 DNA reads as TGTGCCAGCAGTTTGGGGGCCTACGAGCAGTACATC.

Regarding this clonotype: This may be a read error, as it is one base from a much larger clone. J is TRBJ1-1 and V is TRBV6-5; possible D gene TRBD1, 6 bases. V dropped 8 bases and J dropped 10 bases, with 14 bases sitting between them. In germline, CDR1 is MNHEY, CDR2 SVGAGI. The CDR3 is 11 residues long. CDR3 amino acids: CASHGGFGAFF. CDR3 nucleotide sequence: TGTGCCAGCCATGGGGGCTTTGGAGCTTTCTTT.

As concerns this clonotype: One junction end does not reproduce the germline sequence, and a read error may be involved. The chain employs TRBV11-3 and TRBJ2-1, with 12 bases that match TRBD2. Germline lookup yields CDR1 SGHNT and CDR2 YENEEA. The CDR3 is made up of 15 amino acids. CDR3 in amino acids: CANSSLAGGPSEQFF. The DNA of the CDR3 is TGTGCCAACAGCTCACTAGCGGGAGGACCGAGTGAGCAGTTCTTC.

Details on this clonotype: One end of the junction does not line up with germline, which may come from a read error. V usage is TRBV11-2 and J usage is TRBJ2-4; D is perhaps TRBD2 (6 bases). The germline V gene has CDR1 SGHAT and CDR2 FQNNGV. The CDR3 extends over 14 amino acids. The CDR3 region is CANSSTRGNNIQYF. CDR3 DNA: TGTGCCAACAGCTCAACGCGGGGCAATAACATTCAGTACTTC.

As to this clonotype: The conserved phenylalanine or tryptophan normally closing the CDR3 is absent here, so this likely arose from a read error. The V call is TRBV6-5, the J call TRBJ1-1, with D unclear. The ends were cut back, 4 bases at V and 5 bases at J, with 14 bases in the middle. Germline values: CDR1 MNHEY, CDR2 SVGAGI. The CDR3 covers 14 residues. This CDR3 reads CASSSVAGRTEAFS. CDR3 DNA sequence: TGTGCCAGCAGTTCGGTGGCAGGACGGACTGAAGCTTTCTCT.

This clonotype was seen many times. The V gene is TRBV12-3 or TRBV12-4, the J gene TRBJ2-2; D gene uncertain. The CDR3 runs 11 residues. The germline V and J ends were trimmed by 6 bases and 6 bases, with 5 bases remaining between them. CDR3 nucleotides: TGTGCCAGCAGCTTATCCGGGGAGCTGTTTTTT. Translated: CASSLSGELFF.

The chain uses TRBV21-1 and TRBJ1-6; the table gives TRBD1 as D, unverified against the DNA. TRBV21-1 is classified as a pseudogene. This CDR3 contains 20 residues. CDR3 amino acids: CASSKLRALDRGGYNSPLHF. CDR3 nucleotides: TGTGCCAGCAGCAAATTAAGAGCCCTCGACAGGGGTGGCTATAATTCACCCCTCCACTTT.

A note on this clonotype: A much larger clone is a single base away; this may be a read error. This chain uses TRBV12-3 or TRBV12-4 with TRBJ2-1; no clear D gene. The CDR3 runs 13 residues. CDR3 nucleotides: TGTGCCGGCAGTTTAAAAGCGTTCCATGAGCAGTTCTTC. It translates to CAGSLKAFHEQFF.

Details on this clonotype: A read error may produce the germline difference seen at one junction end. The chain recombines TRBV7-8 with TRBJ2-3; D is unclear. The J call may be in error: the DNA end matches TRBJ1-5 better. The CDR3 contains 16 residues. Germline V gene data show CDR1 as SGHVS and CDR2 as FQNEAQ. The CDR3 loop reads CANSSRLAGHTDTQHF. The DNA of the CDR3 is TGTGCCAACAGCTCAAGACTAGCGGGTCATACAGATACGCAGCATTTT.

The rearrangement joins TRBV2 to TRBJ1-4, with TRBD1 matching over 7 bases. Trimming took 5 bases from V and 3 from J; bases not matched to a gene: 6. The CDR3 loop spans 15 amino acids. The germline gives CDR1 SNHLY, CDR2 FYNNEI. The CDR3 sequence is CASSYRGKSNEKLFF. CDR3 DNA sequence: TGTGCCAGCAGTTACAGGGGAAAGTCTAATGAAAAACTGTTTTTT.

CDR3 nucleotides: TGTGCCAGCAGCTTGGGGGGGACGACTAATGAAAAACTGTTTTTT. Residues: CASSLGGTTNEKLFF. The rearrangement joins TRBV5-4 to TRBJ1-4; a possible D gene is TRBD1 (5 bases). The CDR3 runs 15 residues. CDR1 and CDR2 (germline): SGHNT, YYREEE (reference sequence). V lost 0 bases and J 2 bases, leaving 8 bases between the germline ends.